The 26 T cell receptor beta chains in this list originate from one sample, sequenced in a study of monozygotic twins with inflammatory bowel disease. TCRdb re-analyzed the 5' RACE reads; it lists each CDR3 protein once, without DNA. The table counts 440,000 or so distinct CDR3 sequences; roughly 2.5% lies in the top ten. The sequenced material came from blood. These TCRs come from a human donor with ulcerative colitis or Crohn's disease, or a healthy co-twin of an affected twin (not recorded which).

This chain joins TRBV28 and TRBJ2-1; as DNA is missing, the TRBD1 call by TCRdb cannot be tested. The CDR3 covers 15 residues. From germline, CDR1 is MDHEN and CDR2 SYDVKM. CDR3 loop: CASSAPGTGAYEQFF.

The CDR3 here is CSAVDGYQETQYF. The chain has TRBV20-1 and TRBJ2-5. This CDR3 region has 13 residues. Germline CDR1 and CDR2: DFQATT and SNEGSKA (reference sequence).

V gene TRBV5-4 combines with J gene TRBJ2-3; without DNA, the TCRdb call of TRBD2 cannot be checked. The CDR3 loop spans 21 amino acids. The germline gives CDR1 SGHNT, CDR2 YYREEE (reference sequence). CDR3: CASSSPQRTSGGRIRTDTQYF.

The chain combines TRBV6-1 with TRBJ1-5. Germline V gene data show CDR1 as MNHNS and CDR2 as SASEGT. CDR3 length equals 15 residues. The CDR3 spells CASSQPRDWNQPQHF.

The genes are TRBV29-1 and TRBJ2-7; TCRdb proposes TRBD1, but this gene call is untestable without DNA. CDR1 is SQVTM, CDR2 ANQGSEA, per germline. This CDR3 has 12 amino acids. Here the CDR3 reads CSVTVGTWEQYF.

The chain is built from TRBV5-1 and TRBJ2-1. The CDR3 consists of 12 residues. CDR1 is SGHRS, CDR2 YFSETQ, per germline. CDR3 region: CASSSQLVEQFF. The full variable domain, rest sourced from reference TRBV5-1 and TRBJ2-1, is KAGVTQTPRYLIKTRGQQVTLSCSPISGHRSVSWYQQTPGQGLQFLFEYFSETQRNKGNFPGRFSGRQFSNSRSEMNVSTLELGDSALYLCASSSQLVEQFFGPGTRLTVL.

This chain uses TRBV19 with TRBJ2-1. In germline, CDR1 is LNHDA, CDR2 SQIVND (reference sequence). This CDR3 comprises 13 residues. CDR3 in amino acids: CASSTSFYNEQFF.

V gene TRBV18 combines with J gene TRBJ2-6. The length of the CDR3 is 15 residues. CDR1 is KGHSH, CDR2 LQKENI, per germline. CDR3 sequence: CASSPRDIGANVLTF.

The chain uses TRBV5-1 and TRBJ1-1; TCRdb returns TRBD1, unconfirmable since there is no DNA. CDR3 length equals 15 residues. CDR1 and CDR2 from the germline V gene are SGHRS and YFSETQ. The CDR3 loop is CASSFLGVPGTEAFF.

The chain uses TRBV6-2 or TRBV6-3 and TRBJ2-7; TCRdb returns TRBD1, unconfirmable since there is no DNA. The germline CDR1 and CDR2 sequences are MNHEY and SVGEGT. CDR3 length: 16 amino acids. This CDR3 is CASSFGTGFLFNEQYF.

This chain links TRBV20-1 with TRBJ2-1; TCRdb's D call of TRBD1 is untestable without DNA. Germline CDR1 DFQATT, CDR2 SNEGSKA (reference sequence). This CDR3 is built from 12 residues. The CDR3 reads CSAPGTDSKQFF.

The V call is TRBV6-1, the J call TRBJ1-3; TCRdb's D call of TRBD1 is untestable without DNA. The CDR3 has 15 residues. Per germline, CDR1 MNHNS and CDR2 SASEGT. CDR3 residues: CASSGPAGSGNTIYF.

The rearrangement joins TRBV6-5 to TRBJ2-5; the D call of TRBD2 rests on TCRdb alone, since no DNA is present to check it. Germline V gene lookup returns CDR1 MNHEY and CDR2 SVGAGI. The CDR3 length is 16 residues. CDR3 sequence reads: CASSYSNSGSHETQYF.

This chain uses TRBV7-2 with TRBJ1-1; TCRdb names TRBD1, which stays unverified in the absence of DNA. The CDR3 totals 14 residues. The germline V gene encodes CDR1 SGHTA and CDR2 FQGNSA. This CDR3 reads CASSPRDVGRGAFF.

The chain couples TRBV29-1 to TRBJ1-3; TCRdb calls TRBD1, which cannot be checked without DNA. Germline CDR1 SQVTM, CDR2 ANQGSEA. This CDR3 has 15 amino acids. The CDR3 here is CSVEDGRSSGNTIYF.

This chain connects TRBV30 to TRBJ2-1. CDR1 GTSNPN and CDR2 SVGIG come from the germline V gene (reference sequence). The CDR3 is 12 amino acids. The CDR3 protein is CAYKSVGNEQFF. The whole variable domain, remainder taken from reference TRBV30 and TRBJ2-1, is SQTIHQWPATLVQPVGSPLSLECTVEGTSNPNLYWYRQAAGRGLQLLFYSVGIGQISSEVPQNLSASRPQDRQFILSSKKLLLSDSGFYLCAYKSVGNEQFFGPGTRLTVL.

The chain links TRBV7-2 to TRBJ1-2; TCRdb's D gene call, TRBD1, goes unchecked for lack of DNA. This CDR3 contains 14 residues. Germline CDR1 is SGHTA and CDR2 is FQGNSA. CDR3 loop: CASRRDSPFYGYTF.

The chain recombines TRBV5-1 with TRBJ1-4. Per the germline V gene, CDR1 is SGHRS and CDR2 is YFSETQ. CDR3 length: 14 amino acids. CDR3 protein: CASSVGRSGEKLFF.

V and J are TRBV3-1 and TRBJ2-1. CDR1 is LGHDT, CDR2 YNNKEL, per germline (reference sequence). This CDR3 region has 11 residues. This CDR3 reads CASSQGDGQFF.

This chain uses TRBV20-1 with TRBJ2-1; TCRdb calls TRBD2, which cannot be checked without DNA. Per the germline V gene, CDR1 is DFQATT and CDR2 is SNEGSKA (reference sequence). The CDR3 runs to 15 residues. CDR3 region: CSASPLAGHYNEQYF.

The V call is TRBV4-1, the J call TRBJ2-7; TCRdb reports TRBD2, a call that lacks DNA to check it against. This CDR3 has 17 residues. CDR1 is MGHRA, CDR2 YSYEKL, per germline. The CDR3 here is CASSYRPLAGGTYEQYF.

This chain uses TRBV3-1 with TRBJ2-7. From germline, CDR1 is LGHDT and CDR2 YNNKEL (reference sequence). The CDR3 has 13 amino acids. The CDR3 spells CASSQGWGYEQYF.

V and J are TRBV5-4 and TRBJ2-1; as DNA is missing, the TRBD1 call by TCRdb cannot be tested. Germline-derived CDR1 and CDR2 are SGHNT and YYREEE (reference sequence). This CDR3 contains 14 residues. This CDR3 reads CASSPGQRDNEQFF.

The chain recombines TRBV20-1 with TRBJ2-7; the TCRdb call, TRBD1, lacks DNA for checking. Looked up from germline, CDR1 is DFQATT and CDR2 is SNEGSKA (reference sequence). This CDR3 is 15 amino acids long. The CDR3 reads CSATGTGGARYEQYF.

The chain joins TRBV6-2 or TRBV6-3 to TRBJ2-7; as DNA is missing, the TRBD1 call by TCRdb cannot be tested. The germline CDR1 and CDR2 sequences are MNHEY and SVGEGT. CDR3 length: 15 amino acids. This CDR3 reads CASSSSGTDSYEQYF.

This chain links TRBV13 with TRBJ2-3; TCRdb's D gene call, TRBD2, goes unchecked for lack of DNA. CDR3 length: 17 amino acids. Germline V gene lookup returns CDR1 PRHDT and CDR2 FYEKMQ (reference sequence). CDR3 in amino acids: CASSPRPGLAEEDTQYF.